This TCR beta chain was identified in a study of blood T cell repertoires in COVID-19. Study as a whole: Sources were T cells, B-cell-depleted T cells, or PBMCs; the material itself was cDNA or gDNA.

Per the original methods: Reference gene primer amplification gave nucleated cell count estimates. Only in-frame clones appear in the TCRdb table, and some are missing; sequencing was by immunoSEQ multiplex PCR. V, J and clone size derive from that table, while D and trimming were established from the DNA sequence. The repertoire holds about 250,000 clones, just under 90% seen once, with 3.5% to 4.5% in the top ten. Study members were between about 18 and 90 years old and lived in about two dozen US regions. Participant reports of clinical history set cohort assignment. Germline V gives CDR1 SGHTA, CDR2 FQGNSA. The CDR3 runs to 14 residues. Deletions cut 3 bases from V and 4 bases from J, with 12 bases between.

This TCR came from a woman younger than 45 with acute COVID-19. The genes are TRBV7-2 and TRBJ1-2; weak D call: TRBD1 (5 bases). The sequencing input was PBMCs or T cells enriched from blood (not recorded which). The CDR3 reads CASSFTPGGYGYTF. The CDR3 nucleotides are TGTGCCAGCAGCTTTACACCCGGGGGCTATGGCTACACCTTC.